Below, one TCR beta chain is given with its context. The target antigen is unknown. There are 12 residues in the CDR3. The V gene lost 3 bases and the J gene lost 5 bases, with 4 bases spanning the gap. The V gene's germline CDR1 is MNHEY and CDR2 SMNVEV (reference sequence). This entry comes from a study of cytomegalovirus exposure and HLA in healthy donors. Notes on the study in general: Another analysis was done later, and it associated 16,951 TCR beta sequences with HLA alleles at 0.05 false discovery rate. Most of the TCR beta V segments (in an earlier analysis) were productive either about 87% or about 30% of the time. Solely CMV serostatus was available to characterize immune exposure.

Primers: 60 Vbeta forward and 13 Jbeta reverse. Measured with immunoSEQ multiplex PCR; TCRdb has only the in-frame clones, and not every one. The sample has some 240,000 clones, 92% seen once. This TCR derives from a girl aged 2 to 10 in good health and CMV-seronegative. The chain has TRBV27 and TRBJ2-2; D call uncertain. The sequencing sample was made of PBMCs. The CDR3 region has the DNA TGTGCCAGCAGTTTGGCTACCGGGGAGCTGTTTTTT. Protein product: CASSLATGELFF.